This T cell receptor (beta chain) was documented in a study of T cell clonality in common variable immunodeficiency. Study-wide points: Common variable immunodeficiency TCR beta sequences reportedly had fewer deletions and N-nucleotide insertions. TCRbeta clonality was increased in CVID versus healthy controls. Shared TCRbeta clones were fewer between CVID subjects than controls.

This clone appeared many times. Antigen specificity is unknown. The read terminates 3 residues before the CDR3 end, so the remaining end is supplied by the germline J gene. CVID and control samples used equivalent genomic DNA input. Sequencing used immunoSEQ multiplex PCR; TCRdb keeps in-frame clones, though not all of them. The sample presents 55,000 or so clones, none singletons. Germline-derived CDR1 and CDR2 are LNHDA and SQIVND (reference sequence). The CDR3 length is 13 residues. V lost 6 bases to trimming and J lost 1 base; unmatched junction nucleotides: 3. What was sequenced was peripheral blood mononuclear cells. J is TRBJ2-7 and V is TRBV19; TRBD1 matches at 7 bases. The TCR comes from a person aged 18-69 years in good health. The part of the CDR3 DNA that was read is TGTGCCAGTAGAGCAGGGGGTTCCTACGAG. Its translation is CASRAGGSYE. The CDR3 in its entirety is CASRAGGSYEQYF.